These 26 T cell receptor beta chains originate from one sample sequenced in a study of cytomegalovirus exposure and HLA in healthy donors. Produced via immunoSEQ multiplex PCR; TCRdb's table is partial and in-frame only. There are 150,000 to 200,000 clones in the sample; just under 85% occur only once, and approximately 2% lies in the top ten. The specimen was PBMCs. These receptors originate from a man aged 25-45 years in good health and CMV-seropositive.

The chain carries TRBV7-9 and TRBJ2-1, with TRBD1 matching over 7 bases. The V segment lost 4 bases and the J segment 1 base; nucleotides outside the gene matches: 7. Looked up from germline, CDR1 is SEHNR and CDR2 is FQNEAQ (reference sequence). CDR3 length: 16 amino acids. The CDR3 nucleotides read TGTGCCAGCAGCTCTACCGGGACAGTGTCCTACAATGAGCAGTTCTTC. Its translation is CASSSTGTVSYNEQFF.

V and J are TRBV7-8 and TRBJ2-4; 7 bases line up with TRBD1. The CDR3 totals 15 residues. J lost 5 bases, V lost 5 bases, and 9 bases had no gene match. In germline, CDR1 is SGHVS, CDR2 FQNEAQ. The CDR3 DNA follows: TGTGCCAGCAGCGTGACGACCGGGACAGAAAACATTCAGTACTTC. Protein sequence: CASSVTTGTENIQYF.

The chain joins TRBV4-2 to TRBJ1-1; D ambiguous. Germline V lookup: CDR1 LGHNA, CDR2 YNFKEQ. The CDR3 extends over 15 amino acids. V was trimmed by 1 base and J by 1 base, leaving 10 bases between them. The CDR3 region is CASSQGPGSNTEAFF. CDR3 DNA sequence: TGTGCCAGCAGCCAAGGGCCGGGGTCGAACACTGAAGCTTTCTTT.

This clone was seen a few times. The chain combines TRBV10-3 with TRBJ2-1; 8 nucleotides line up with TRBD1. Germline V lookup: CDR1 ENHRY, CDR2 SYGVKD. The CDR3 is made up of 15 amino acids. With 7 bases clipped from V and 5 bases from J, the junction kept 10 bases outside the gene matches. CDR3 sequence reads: CAITLGQAKNNEQFF. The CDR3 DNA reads TGTGCCATCACCCTGGGACAGGCTAAGAACAATGAGCAGTTCTTC.

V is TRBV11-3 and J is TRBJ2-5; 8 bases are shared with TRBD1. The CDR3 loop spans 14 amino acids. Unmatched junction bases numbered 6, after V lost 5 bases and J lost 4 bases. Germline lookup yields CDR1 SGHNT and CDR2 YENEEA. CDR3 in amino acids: CASSPTGAGETQYF. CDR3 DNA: TGTGCCAGCAGCCCGACAGGGGCGGGAGAGACCCAGTACTTC.

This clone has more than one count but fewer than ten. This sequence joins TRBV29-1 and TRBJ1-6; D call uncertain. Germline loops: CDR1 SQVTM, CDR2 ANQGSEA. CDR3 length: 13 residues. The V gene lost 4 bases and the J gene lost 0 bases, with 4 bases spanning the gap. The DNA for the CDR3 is TGCAGCGTTGTCAGCTCCTATAATTCACCCCTCCACTTT. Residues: CSVVSSYNSPLHF. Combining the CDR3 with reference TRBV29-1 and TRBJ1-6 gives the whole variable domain SAVISQKPSRDICQRGTSLTIQCQVDSQVTMMFWYRQQPGQSLTLIATANQGSEATYESGFVIDKFPISRPNLTFSTLTVSNMSPEDSSIYLCSVVSSYNSPLHFGNGTRLTVT.

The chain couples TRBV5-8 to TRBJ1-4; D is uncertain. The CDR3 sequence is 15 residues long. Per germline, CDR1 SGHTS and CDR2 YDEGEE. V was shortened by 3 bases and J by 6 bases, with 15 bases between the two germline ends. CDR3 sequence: CASSSWRGVDEKLFF. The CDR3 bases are TGTGCCAGCAGCTCGTGGCGGGGAGTTGATGAAAAACTGTTTTTT.

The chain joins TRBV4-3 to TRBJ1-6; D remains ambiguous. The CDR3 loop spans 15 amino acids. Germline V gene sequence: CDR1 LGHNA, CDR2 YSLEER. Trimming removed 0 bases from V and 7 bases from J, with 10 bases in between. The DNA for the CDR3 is TGCGCCAGCAGCCAAGAAGAGGGCGGCAATTCACCCCTCCACTTT. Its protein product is CASSQEEGGNSPLHF.

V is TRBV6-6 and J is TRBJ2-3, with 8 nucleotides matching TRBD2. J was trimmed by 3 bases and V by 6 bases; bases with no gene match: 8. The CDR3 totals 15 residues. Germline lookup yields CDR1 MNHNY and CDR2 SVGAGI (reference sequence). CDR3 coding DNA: TGTGCCAGCAGCCGACGGGGGGGCGGTACAGATACGCAGTATTTT. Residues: CASSRRGGGTDTQYF.

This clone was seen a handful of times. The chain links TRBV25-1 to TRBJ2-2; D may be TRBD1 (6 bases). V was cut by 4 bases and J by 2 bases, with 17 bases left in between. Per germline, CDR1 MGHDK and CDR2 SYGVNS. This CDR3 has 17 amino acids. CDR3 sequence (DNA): TGTGCCAGCAGTGGGCGCCGAAGGACAGATAACACCGGGGAGCTGTTTTTT. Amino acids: CASSGRRRTDNTGELFF.

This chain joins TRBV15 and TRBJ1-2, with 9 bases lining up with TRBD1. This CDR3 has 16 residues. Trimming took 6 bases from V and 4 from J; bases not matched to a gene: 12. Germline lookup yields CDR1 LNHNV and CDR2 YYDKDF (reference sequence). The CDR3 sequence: CATRPDTGGLLYGYTF. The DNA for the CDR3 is TGTGCCACCAGACCCGATACAGGGGGCCTCCTCTATGGCTACACCTTC.

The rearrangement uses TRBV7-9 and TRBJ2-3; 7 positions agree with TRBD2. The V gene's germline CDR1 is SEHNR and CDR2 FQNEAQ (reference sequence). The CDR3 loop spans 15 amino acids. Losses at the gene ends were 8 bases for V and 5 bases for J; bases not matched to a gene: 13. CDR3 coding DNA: TGTGCCAGCGGATTGACTAGCCCTTCGCTAGATACGCAGTATTTT. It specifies CASGLTSPSLDTQYF.

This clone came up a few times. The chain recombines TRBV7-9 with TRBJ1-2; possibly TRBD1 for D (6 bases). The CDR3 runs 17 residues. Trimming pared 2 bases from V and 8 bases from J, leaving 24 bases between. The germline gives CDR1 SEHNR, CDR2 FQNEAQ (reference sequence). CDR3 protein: CASSLWPGQIPIAGYTF. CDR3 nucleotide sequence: TGTGCCAGCAGCTTATGGCCAGGACAGATCCCTATAGCCGGCTACACCTTC.

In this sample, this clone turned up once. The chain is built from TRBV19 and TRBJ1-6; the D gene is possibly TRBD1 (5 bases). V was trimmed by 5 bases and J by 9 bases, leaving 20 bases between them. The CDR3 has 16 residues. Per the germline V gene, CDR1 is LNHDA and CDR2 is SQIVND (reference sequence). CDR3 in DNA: TGTGCCAGTAGTGGCAAGATGACAGTTAGGGGTTCACCCCTCCACTTT. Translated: CASSGKMTVRGSPLHF.

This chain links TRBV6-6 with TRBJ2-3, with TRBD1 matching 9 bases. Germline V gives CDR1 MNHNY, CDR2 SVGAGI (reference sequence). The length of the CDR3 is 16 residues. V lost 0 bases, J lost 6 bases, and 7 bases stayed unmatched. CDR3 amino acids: CASSYSRTGVTDTQYF. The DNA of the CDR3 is TGTGCCAGCAGTTACTCCAGGACAGGGGTAACGGATACGCAGTATTTT.

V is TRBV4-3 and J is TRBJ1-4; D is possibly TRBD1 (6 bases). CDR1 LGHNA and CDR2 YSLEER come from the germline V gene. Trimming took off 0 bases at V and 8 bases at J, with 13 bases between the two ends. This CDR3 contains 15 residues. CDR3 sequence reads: CASSQDSSRGEKLFF. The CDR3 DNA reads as TGCGCCAGCAGCCAAGACTCGTCCAGGGGCGAAAAACTGTTTTTT.

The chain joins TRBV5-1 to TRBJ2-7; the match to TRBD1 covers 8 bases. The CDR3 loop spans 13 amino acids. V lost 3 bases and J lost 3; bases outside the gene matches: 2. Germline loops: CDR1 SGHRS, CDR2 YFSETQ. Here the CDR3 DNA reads TGCGCCAGCAGCTCCGGGACAGGCTACGAGCAGTACTTC. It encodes CASSSGTGYEQYF. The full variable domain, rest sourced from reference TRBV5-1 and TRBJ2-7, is KAGVTQTPRYLIKTRGQQVTLSCSPISGHRSVSWYQQTPGQGLQFLFEYFSETQRNKGNFPGRFSGRQFSNSRSEMNVSTLELGDSALYLCASSSGTGYEQYFGPGTRLTVT.

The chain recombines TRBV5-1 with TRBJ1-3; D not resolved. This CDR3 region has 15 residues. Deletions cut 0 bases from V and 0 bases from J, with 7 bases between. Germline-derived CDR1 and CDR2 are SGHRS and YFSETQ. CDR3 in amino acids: CASSLDPSSGNTIYF. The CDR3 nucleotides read TGCGCCAGCAGCTTGGATCCGAGCTCTGGAAACACCATATATTTT.

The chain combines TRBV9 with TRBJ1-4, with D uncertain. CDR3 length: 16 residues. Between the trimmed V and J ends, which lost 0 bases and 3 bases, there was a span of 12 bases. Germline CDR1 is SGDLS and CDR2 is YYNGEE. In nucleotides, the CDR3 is TGTGCCAGCAGCGTAGCACCGAATGCAGCTAATGAAAAACTGTTTTTT. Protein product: CASSVAPNAANEKLFF.

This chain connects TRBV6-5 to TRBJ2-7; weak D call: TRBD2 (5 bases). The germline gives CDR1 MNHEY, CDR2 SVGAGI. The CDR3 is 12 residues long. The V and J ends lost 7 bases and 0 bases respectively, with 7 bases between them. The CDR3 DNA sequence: TGTGCCAGCAATCGGGGCTCCTACGAGCAGTACTTC. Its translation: CASNRGSYEQYF.

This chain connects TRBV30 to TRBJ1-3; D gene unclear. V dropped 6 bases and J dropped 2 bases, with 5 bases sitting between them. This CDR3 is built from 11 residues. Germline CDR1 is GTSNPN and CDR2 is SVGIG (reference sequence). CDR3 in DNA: TGTGCCTGCATCACTGGAAACACCATATATTTT. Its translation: CACITGNTIYF.

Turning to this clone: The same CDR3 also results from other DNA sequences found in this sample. The CDR3 coding sequence is TGCGCCAGCAGCCAAGACAGATCAACTAATGAAAAACTGTTTTTT. This sequence encodes CASSQDRSTNEKLFF. The rearrangement links TRBV4-3 to TRBJ1-4; D unclear. Looked up from germline, CDR1 is LGHNA and CDR2 is YSLEER. V was shortened by 0 bases and J by 0 bases, with 5 bases between the two germline ends. This CDR3 has 15 amino acids.

CDR3 protein: CARSSTGLNQPQHF. The CDR3 bases are TGTGCCAGAAGCTCGACAGGGCTCAATCAGCCCCAGCATTTT. The chain has TRBV5-3 and TRBJ1-5; 7 bases agree with TRBD1. TRBV5-3 is filed as an ORF, its function uncertain. There are 14 residues in the CDR3. The ends lost 3 bases at V and 3 bases at J; junction bases unmatched: 3.

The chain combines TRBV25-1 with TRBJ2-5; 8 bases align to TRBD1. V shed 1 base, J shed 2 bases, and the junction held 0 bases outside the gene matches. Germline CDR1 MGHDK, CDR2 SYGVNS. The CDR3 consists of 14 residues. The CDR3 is CASSEWTGQETQYF. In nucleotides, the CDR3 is TGTGCCAGCAGTGAATGGACAGGGCAAGAGACCCAGTACTTC.

For the CDR3, the DNA is TGTGCCAGTAAACGACAGGGTGGGGTCGAGACCCAGTACTTC. This sequence encodes CASKRQGGVETQYF. The V gene is TRBV19, the J gene TRBJ2-5; 7 positions match TRBD1. Germline values: CDR1 LNHDA, CDR2 SQIVND (reference sequence). V trimming: 7 bases; J trimming: 5 bases; junction bases outside the gene matches: 10. The CDR3 is 14 residues long.

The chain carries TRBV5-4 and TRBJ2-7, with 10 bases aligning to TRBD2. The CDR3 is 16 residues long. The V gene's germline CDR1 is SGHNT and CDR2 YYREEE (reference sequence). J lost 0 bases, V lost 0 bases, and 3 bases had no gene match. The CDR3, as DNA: TGTGCCAGCAGCTTGGGTGCTAGCGGGGGCTCCTACGAGCAGTACTTC. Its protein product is CASSLGASGGSYEQYF.